This T cell receptor (beta chain) was recovered during a study of shared clonotypes between healthy human individuals (dated by TCRdb to the early 2020s). About the investigation overall: The cohort included a few men and a couple of women between 18 and 49 years of age. To increase sequencing depth and limit assay-specific biases, TCR repertoire library preparation and sequencing were carried out by different laboratories using diverse techniques. Per donor, three plates each were used for CD4 naive and CD4 memory, two for CD8 naive, and one for CD8 memory. Blood TCR repertoires of roughly five healthy adults were deeply sequenced to estimate repertoire size and the extent of clonotype sharing between individuals. Between about 0.8 and 9 billion PBMCs per donor were obtained by leukapheresis.

TCR CDR3 regions were amplified from genomic DNA by multiplex PCR using the deep immunoSEQ assay. Extracted genomic DNA from each cell subset was distributed evenly across all wells of several immunoSEQ 96-well plates, and each plate was treated as a replicate. For sorted subsets, approximately 210 ng of genomic DNA, equivalent to about 30,000 T cell genomes, went into each replicate PCR. Purified libraries were quantified with a Qubit 3.0 fluorometer, sized on a Bioanalyzer 2100, and re-quantified with the KAPA Library Quantification kit. Every immunoSEQ 96-well plate was sequenced on a dedicated single-read 150-cycle Illumina NextSeq 550 flow cell. In the authors' own workflow: The immunoSEQ output contained only junctional sequences without quality scores, so filtering could not match that applied to full-length reads. Sequences were annotated with PyIR, a Python wrapper for IgBLAST v1.9, using IMGT germline references to assign V/J genes and CDR3. Reads with weak V/J assignments (E-value above 1e-6), missing CDR3, stop codons, out-of-frame junctions, or ambiguous translated residues were removed. A V3J clonotype was defined by an identical inferred V gene, J gene, and CDR3 amino acid sequence. To compute the percentage overlap between repertoires, the number of shared unique clonotypes was divided by the size of the smaller repertoire. Three approaches were used to assess repertoire richness: RTK rarefaction, the Chao1 estimator, and Recon v2.1 estimates of unobserved clonotypes. For all TCRbeta clonotypes obtained by the gDNA method from a handful of donors, generation probabilities were computed with OLGA. As stored in TCRdb, this immuneACCESS dataset retains in-frame rearrangements with V and J assigned. A fraction of the clones does not appear; measured against another copy, unresolved V genes explain less than half of the discrepancy, and the remainder lacks a known reason. Clone size and V and J calls were adopted from that table, with D and trimming inferred from the DNA. For this sample there are about 1 million clones; around 82% appear just once. The leading ten clones occupy more than 0.45% of the sample.

The donors were healthy, HIV-negative adults who had no recently reported acute infections or vaccinations. All donors were Caucasian adults living in Nashville, Tennessee, USA. CD4+ T cells were enriched by magnetic negative selection; naive cells were then positively selected on CD45RA, and the negative fraction formed the memory subset. Blood was collected by leukapheresis, and PBMCs were isolated by Ficoll-Histopaque density gradient centrifugation and then cryopreserved in liquid nitrogen vapor phase. Purity and quantity of every magnetically sorted T cell population were checked by analytical flow cytometry. Genomic DNA was isolated from every sorted fraction and measured by UV absorbance on a Nanodrop 2000c. What the study reported, not specific to this receptor: Because the study included a small number of donors, the genetic and exposure-history diversity represented was limited. Rarefaction of sorted-subset datasets indicated incomplete sequencing despite the large sequencing depth. Only blood was sampled, and tissue TCR repertoires likely differ from those in blood. Sharing across a handful of donors was observed for approximately 5% of naive CD4, 3% to 3.5% of naive CD8, about 2.3% of memory CD4, and around 0.42% of memory CD8 clonotypes. Clonotypes shared by all four sorted-subset donors showed higher generation probabilities than non-shared clonotypes. Larger estimated clonotype richness was generally found for naive subsets than for memory subsets. Pairwise subsampling indicated that sequencing depth was expected to affect the degree of clonotype sharing among donors.

From cysteine to phenylalanine, the CDR3 is 16 amino acids long. Of all the DNA, just the CDR3 is kept, 48 bases in frame from base 1. As encoded in the germline V gene, CDR1 is SGHTA while CDR2 is FQGNSA. Trimming leaves V shorter by 3 bases and J shorter by 1 base, with the junction holding 7 bases beyond the gene matches. Regarding this clone: Its antigen is unknown. No base qualities exist here, and no much larger clone lies one base off it.

The clonotype originates from a man aged 18 to 29 in good health. Some clones in this sample may be carry-over from other donors' samples. The rearranged chain carries TRBV7-2 and TRBJ2-7; TRBD2 aligns with 9 central bases. The sequenced sample was memory CD4+ T cells from PBMCs. The sample's cell subset or site label, decoded: CD45RA-negative fraction. The CDR3 here reads CASSFSGSESSYEQYF. The nucleotide sequence reads TGTGCCAGCAGCTTTAGCGGGAGCGAATCATCCTACGAGCAGTACTTC.